These T cell receptor beta chains were read from a single sample in a study of beta chain features in type 1 diabetes. Profiling relied on immunoSEQ multiplex PCR, and the TCRdb table lists in-frame clones only, not all of them. The data show 20,000 to 30,000 clones, about 69% seen once. The source material was Tregs from blood. The receptors were gathered from a man aged 18 to 30 with type 1 diabetes. CDR3s include the opening cysteine and the closing phenylalanine or tryptophan. A D gene is named only where the DNA matches it firmly. For some rows the clone size is stated as once, few or many, or as a class when expanded; others skip it.

v_call: TRBV28
j_call: TRBJ2-1
clone_size: .
cdr3_length: 17
d_call: .
cdr3_nt: TGTGCCAGCAGCTCCCCCACAGGGAGTTCTTCCTACAATGAGCAGTTCTTC
cdr3_aa: CASSSPTGSSSYNEQFF

v_call: TRBV2
j_call: TRBJ1-1
clone_size: .
cdr3_length: 13
d_call: TRBD1
cdr3_nt: TGTGCCAGCAGGGGACAGGGTGTCGCTGAAGCTTTCTTT
cdr3_aa: CASRGQGVAEAFF

v_call: TRBV29-1
j_call: TRBJ1-2
clone_size: .
cdr3_length: 12
d_call: .
cdr3_nt: TGCAGCGGCTCCAGGGGTAGCTATGGCTACACCTTC
cdr3_aa: CSGSRGSYGYTF

v_call: TRBV27
j_call: TRBJ2-5
clone_size: .
cdr3_length: 14
d_call: TRBD1
cdr3_nt: TGTGCCAGCAGGCCATGGGACAGTCAAGAGACCCAGTACTTC
cdr3_aa: CASRPWDSQETQYF

v_call: TRBV7-2
j_call: TRBJ1-6
clone_size: few
cdr3_length: 14
d_call: .
cdr3_nt: TGTGCCAGCAGGAAACAGGGATCCGGTTCACCCCTCCACTTT
cdr3_aa: CASRKQGSGSPLHF

v_call: TRBV6-5
j_call: TRBJ2-7
clone_size: .
cdr3_length: 14
d_call: .
cdr3_nt: TGTGCCAGCAGTCGGTACCAGGGTTCCTACGAGCAGTACTTC
cdr3_aa: CASSRYQGSYEQYF

v_call: TRBV7-8
j_call: TRBJ2-6
clone_size: .
cdr3_length: 17
d_call: TRBD1
cdr3_nt: TGTGCCAGCAGCCCCCGGGACAGAGGCTCTGTGGCCAACGTCCTGACTTTC
cdr3_aa: CASSPRDRGSVANVLTF

v_call: TRBV7-9
j_call: TRBJ2-1
clone_size: .
cdr3_length: 17
d_call: TRBD2
cdr3_nt: TGTGCCAGCAGCTTAGCGTTGGCTAGCGGACTGTACAATGAGCAGTTCTTC
cdr3_aa: CASSLALASGLYNEQFF

v_call: TRBV19
j_call: TRBJ2-1
clone_size: .
cdr3_length: 15
d_call: TRBD2
cdr3_nt: TGTGCCAGTAGAAGTAGCGGGAGCTCCTACAATGAGCAGTTCTTC
cdr3_aa: CASRSSGSSYNEQFF

v_call: TRBV25-1
j_call: TRBJ2-3
clone_size: .
cdr3_length: 11
d_call: .
cdr3_nt: TGTGCCAGCCTCTCGAGTTCGACGCAGTATTTT
cdr3_aa: CASLSSSTQYF

v_call: TRBV11-2
j_call: TRBJ1-3
clone_size: .
cdr3_length: 16
d_call: TRBD1
cdr3_nt: TGTGCCAGCAGCCCTGGGCCGAACAGGGGCGGAAACACCATATATTTT
cdr3_aa: CASSPGPNRGGNTIYF

v_call: TRBV6-1
j_call: TRBJ1-1
clone_size: .
cdr3_length: 14
d_call: .
cdr3_nt: TGTGCCAGCAGTTTTGCGGGGCAGAACACTGAAGCTTTCTTT
cdr3_aa: CASSFAGQNTEAFF

v_call: TRBV10-1
j_call: TRBJ2-3
clone_size: .
cdr3_length: 13
d_call: .
cdr3_nt: TGCGCCAGCAGGGGCGACAGTTTTGGTACGCAGTATTTT
cdr3_aa: CASRGDSFGTQYF

v_call: TRBV5-4
j_call: TRBJ1-4
clone_size: few
cdr3_length: 14
d_call: TRBD1
cdr3_nt: TGTGCCAGCAGCTTGCAGGGGGCGGCTGAAAAACTGTTTTTT
cdr3_aa: CASSLQGAAEKLFF

v_call: TRBV5-1
j_call: TRBJ2-1
clone_size: .
cdr3_length: 17
d_call: TRBD2
cdr3_nt: TGCGCCAGCAGCTTGCAACTAGCGGGAGTGTCCTACAATGAGCAGTTCTTC
cdr3_aa: CASSLQLAGVSYNEQFF

v_call: TRBV19
j_call: TRBJ2-1
clone_size: .
cdr3_length: 15
d_call: .
cdr3_nt: TGTGCCAGTAGTATTGCCCGGAGGGTGGGCAATGAGCAGTTCTTC
cdr3_aa: CASSIARRVGNEQFF

v_call: TRBV11-1
j_call: TRBJ2-3
clone_size: .
cdr3_length: 14
d_call: .
cdr3_nt: TGTGCCAGCACCCTACAGGGTACGACAGATACGCAGTATTTT
cdr3_aa: CASTLQGTTDTQYF

v_call: TRBV28
j_call: TRBJ1-1
clone_size: .
cdr3_length: 14
d_call: .
cdr3_nt: TGTGCCAGCTCTCAACACCGAATGAACACTGAAGCTTTCTTT
cdr3_aa: CASSQHRMNTEAFF

v_call: TRBV6-5
j_call: TRBJ2-2
clone_size: .
cdr3_length: 12
d_call: .
cdr3_nt: TGTGCCAGCCGAGCTTACACCGGGGAGCTGTTTTTT
cdr3_aa: CASRAYTGELFF

v_call: TRBV10-3
j_call: TRBJ1-1
clone_size: .
cdr3_length: 15
d_call: .
cdr3_nt: TGTGCCATCAGTGACTCCAAAGGCCGGGACACTGAAGCTTTCTTT
cdr3_aa: CAISDSKGRDTEAFF

v_call: TRBV7-2
j_call: TRBJ1-2
clone_size: .
cdr3_length: 15
d_call: TRBD1
cdr3_nt: TGTGCCAGCAGCCCCCCGGACAGGGGGCGCGGAGGCTACACCTTC
cdr3_aa: CASSPPDRGRGGYTF

v_call: TRBV5-8
j_call: TRBJ1-2
clone_size: .
cdr3_length: 13
d_call: TRBD1
cdr3_nt: TGTGCCAGCAGAAAGACAGGGTCTAATGGCTACACCTTC
cdr3_aa: CASRKTGSNGYTF

v_call: TRBV4-2
j_call: TRBJ2-7
clone_size: few
cdr3_length: 15
d_call: .
cdr3_nt: TGTGCCAGCAGCCAAGATAGGGACTCCTCCTACGAGCAGTACTTC
cdr3_aa: CASSQDRDSSYEQYF

v_call: TRBV5-5
j_call: TRBJ1-5
clone_size: once
cdr3_length: 15
d_call: TRBD1
cdr3_nt: TGTGCCAGCAGTTTCACAGGGGGAAGCAATCAGCCCCAGCATTTT
cdr3_aa: CASSFTGGSNQPQHF

v_call: TRBV19
j_call: TRBJ2-7
clone_size: .
cdr3_length: 15
d_call: TRBD1
cdr3_nt: TGTGCCAGTAGTCCCAGGACAGGGCCCCTTTACGAGCAGTACTTC
cdr3_aa: CASSPRTGPLYEQYF

v_call: TRBV15
j_call: TRBJ2-2
clone_size: .
cdr3_length: 16
d_call: TRBD1
cdr3_nt: TGTGCCACCAGGAATCCGGGACAGGGGAACACCGGGGAGCTGTTTTTT
cdr3_aa: CATRNPGQGNTGELFF